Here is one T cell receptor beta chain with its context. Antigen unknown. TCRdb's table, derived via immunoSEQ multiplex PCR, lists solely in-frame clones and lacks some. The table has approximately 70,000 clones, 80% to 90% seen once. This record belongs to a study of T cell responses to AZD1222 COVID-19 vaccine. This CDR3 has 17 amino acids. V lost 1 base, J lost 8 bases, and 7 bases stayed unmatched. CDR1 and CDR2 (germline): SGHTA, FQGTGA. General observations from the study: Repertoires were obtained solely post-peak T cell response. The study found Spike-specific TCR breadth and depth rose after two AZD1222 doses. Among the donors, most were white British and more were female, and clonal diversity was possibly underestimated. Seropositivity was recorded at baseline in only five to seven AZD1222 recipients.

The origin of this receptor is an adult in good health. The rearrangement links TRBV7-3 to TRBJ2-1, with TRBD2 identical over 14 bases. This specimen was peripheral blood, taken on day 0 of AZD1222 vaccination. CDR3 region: CASSLMGTGLAGDEQFF. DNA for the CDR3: TGTGCCAGCAGCTTAATGGGGACGGGACTAGCGGGGGATGAGCAGTTCTTC.